This TCR beta chain was documented in a study of blood T cell repertoires in COVID-19. Study as a whole: Whether acute or convalescent, the COVID-19 samples came from the United States, Italy and Spain.

In the authors' methods: Reference gene primer amplification gave estimated nucleated cell counts. This table comes from immunoSEQ multiplex PCR, and its TCRdb copy is limited to in-frame clones, with some not included. Clonal size and the V and J genes are those of that table, whereas D and trimming came from the DNA. The data contain 70,000 to 80,000 clones, around 85% of them singletons. CDR1 and CDR2 from the germline V gene are SQVTM and ANQGSEA. Deletions cut 7 bases from V and 4 bases from J, with 8 bases between. The CDR3 covers 11 residues. This TCR came from a man aged 80 or over in a cohort sampled during active COVID-19. The chain recombines TRBV29-1 with TRBJ2-1, with TRBD1 as a possible D gene (6 bases). The sequenced sample consisted of peripheral blood. The DNA for the CDR3 is TGCAGCGGGACAGCTTACAATGAGCAGTTCTTC. Translated, it gives CSGTAYNEQFF.